This T cell receptor (beta chain) was documented in a study of T cell responses to AZD1222 COVID-19 vaccine. Produced via immunoSEQ multiplex PCR; TCRdb's table is partial and in-frame only. Here the sample spans about 73,000 clones, roughly nine tenths being singletons. V was cut by 3 bases and J by 2 bases, with 16 bases left in between. The length of the CDR3 is 16 residues. Looked up from germline, CDR1 is SGDLS and CDR2 is YYNGEE. Sequencing used peripheral blood, obtained 28 days after the second AZD1222 dose. This clonotype originated in an adult who received the AZD1222 COVID-19 vaccine. V and J are TRBV9 and TRBJ2-3, with D tentatively TRBD1 (6 bases). The CDR3: CASSGAQDRFTDTQYF. CDR3 nucleotide sequence: TGTGCCAGCAGCGGAGCCCAGGACAGATTCACAGATACGCAGTATTTT.